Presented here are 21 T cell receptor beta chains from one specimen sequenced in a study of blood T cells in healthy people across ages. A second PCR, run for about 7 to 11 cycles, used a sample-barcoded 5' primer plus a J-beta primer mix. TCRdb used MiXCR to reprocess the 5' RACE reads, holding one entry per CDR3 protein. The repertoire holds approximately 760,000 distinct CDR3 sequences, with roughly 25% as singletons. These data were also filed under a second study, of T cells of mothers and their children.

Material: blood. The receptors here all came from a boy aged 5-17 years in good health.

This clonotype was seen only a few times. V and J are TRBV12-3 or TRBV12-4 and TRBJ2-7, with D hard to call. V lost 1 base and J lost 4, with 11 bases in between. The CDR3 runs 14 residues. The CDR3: CASSLDVAAYEQYF. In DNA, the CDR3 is TGTGCCAGCAGTTTAGATGTGGCGGCGTACGAGCAGTACTTC.

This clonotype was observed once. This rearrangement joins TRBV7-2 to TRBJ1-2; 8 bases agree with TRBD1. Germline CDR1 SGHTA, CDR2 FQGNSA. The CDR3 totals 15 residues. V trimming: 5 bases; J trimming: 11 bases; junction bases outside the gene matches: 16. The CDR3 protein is CASSQGPGQDLRYTF. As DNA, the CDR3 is TGTGCCAGCAGCCAAGGCCCGGGACAGGACTTGCGGTACACCTTC.

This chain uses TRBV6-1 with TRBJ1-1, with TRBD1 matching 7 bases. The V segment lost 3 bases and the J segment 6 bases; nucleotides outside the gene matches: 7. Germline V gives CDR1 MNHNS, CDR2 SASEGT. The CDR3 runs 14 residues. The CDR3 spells CASSDLQGTAEAFF. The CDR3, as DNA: TGTGCCAGCAGTGATTTACAGGGGACCGCTGAAGCTTTCTTT.

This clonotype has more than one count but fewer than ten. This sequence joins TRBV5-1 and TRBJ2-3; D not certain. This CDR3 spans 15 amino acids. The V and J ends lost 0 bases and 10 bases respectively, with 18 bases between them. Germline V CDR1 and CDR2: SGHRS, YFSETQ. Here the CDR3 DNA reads TGCGCCAGCAGCTTGGGGCTCGTGGCGACATCCGCGCAGTATTTT. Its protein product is CASSLGLVATSAQYF.

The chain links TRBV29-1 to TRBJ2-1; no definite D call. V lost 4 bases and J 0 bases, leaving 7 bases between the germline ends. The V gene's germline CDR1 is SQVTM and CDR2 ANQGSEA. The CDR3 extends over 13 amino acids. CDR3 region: CSVVLPSYNEQFF. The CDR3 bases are TGCAGCGTTGTTCTCCCCTCCTACAATGAGCAGTTCTTC.

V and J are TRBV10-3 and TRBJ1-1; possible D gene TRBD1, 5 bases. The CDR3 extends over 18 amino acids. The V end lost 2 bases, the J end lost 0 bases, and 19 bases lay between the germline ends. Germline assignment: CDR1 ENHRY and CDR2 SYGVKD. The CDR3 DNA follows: TGTGCCATCAGTGAGCCCCTGGGTCGGGAAGGGGTGAACACTGAAGCTTTCTTT. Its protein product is CAISEPLGREGVNTEAFF.

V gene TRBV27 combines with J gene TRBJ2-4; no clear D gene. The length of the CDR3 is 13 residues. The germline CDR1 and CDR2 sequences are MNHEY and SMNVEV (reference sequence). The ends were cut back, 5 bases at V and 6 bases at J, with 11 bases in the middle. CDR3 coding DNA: TGTGCCAGCAGTAGCCCAGGAGTAAACATTCAGTACTTC. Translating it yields CASSSPGVNIQYF.

Here the CDR3 reads CSARDGGSPYEQYF. The DNA for the CDR3 is TGCAGTGCTAGAGACGGGGGTTCCCCCTACGAGCAGTACTTC. The J gene is TRBJ2-5, the V gene TRBV20-1; possibly TRBD2 for D (6 bases). The end of the DNA aligns better with TRBJ2-7, so the J call may be wrong. The germline CDR1 and CDR2 sequences are DFQATT and SNEGSKA (reference sequence). This CDR3 contains 14 residues.

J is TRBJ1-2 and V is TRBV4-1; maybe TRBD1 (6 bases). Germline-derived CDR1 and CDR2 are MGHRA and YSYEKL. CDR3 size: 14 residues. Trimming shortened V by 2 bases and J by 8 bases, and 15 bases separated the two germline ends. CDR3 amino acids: CASSQQGGERGYTF. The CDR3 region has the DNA TGCGCCAGCAGCCAACAAGGGGGGGAAAGGGGCTACACCTTC.

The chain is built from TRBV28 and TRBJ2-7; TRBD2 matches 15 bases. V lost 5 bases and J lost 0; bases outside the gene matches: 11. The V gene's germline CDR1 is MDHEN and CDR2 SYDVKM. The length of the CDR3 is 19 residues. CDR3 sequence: CASSPGLAGGKPTSYEQYF. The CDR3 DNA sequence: TGTGCCAGCAGTCCGGGACTAGCGGGAGGAAAACCAACCTCCTACGAGCAGTACTTC.

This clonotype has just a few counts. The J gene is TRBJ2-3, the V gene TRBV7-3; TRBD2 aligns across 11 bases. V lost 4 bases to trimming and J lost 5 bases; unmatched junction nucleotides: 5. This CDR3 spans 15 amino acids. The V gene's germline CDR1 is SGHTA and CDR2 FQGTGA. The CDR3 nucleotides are TGTGCCAGCAGCTCACTAGCGGGAGATATAGATACGCAGTATTTT. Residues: CASSSLAGDIDTQYF.

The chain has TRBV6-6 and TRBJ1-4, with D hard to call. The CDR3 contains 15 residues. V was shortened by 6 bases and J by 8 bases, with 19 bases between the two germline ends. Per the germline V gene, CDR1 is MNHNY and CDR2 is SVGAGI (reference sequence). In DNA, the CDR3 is TGTGCCAGCAGGCCCTTAAAGGACGGTTCGGAAAAACTGTTTTTT. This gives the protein CASRPLKDGSEKLFF.

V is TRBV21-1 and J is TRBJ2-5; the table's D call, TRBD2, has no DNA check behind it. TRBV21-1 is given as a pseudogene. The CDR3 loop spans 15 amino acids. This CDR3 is CASSGGPPNQETQYF. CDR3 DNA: TGTGCCAGCTCCGGGGGTCCTCCTAACCAAGAGACCCAGTACTTC.

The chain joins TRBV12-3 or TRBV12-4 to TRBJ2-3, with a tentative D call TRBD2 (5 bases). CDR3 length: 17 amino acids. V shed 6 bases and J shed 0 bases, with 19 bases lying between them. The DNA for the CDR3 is TGTGCCAGCAGCCCGCCCGACTACATCCTTAGCACAGATACGCAGTATTTT. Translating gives CASSPPDYILSTDTQYF.

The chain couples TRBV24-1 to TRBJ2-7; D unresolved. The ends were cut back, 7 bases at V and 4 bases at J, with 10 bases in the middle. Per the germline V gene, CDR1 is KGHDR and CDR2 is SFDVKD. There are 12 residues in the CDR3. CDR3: CATRSWQYEQYF. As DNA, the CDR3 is TGTGCCACCAGGAGCTGGCAGTACGAGCAGTACTTC.

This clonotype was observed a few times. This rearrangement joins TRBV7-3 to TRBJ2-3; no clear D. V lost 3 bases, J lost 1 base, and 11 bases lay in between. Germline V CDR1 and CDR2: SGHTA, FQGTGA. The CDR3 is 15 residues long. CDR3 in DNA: TGTGCCAGCAGCTTGAAGTCCCTACGCACAGATACGCAGTATTTT. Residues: CASSLKSLRTDTQYF.

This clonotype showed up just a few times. Here the CDR3 reads CASSALTTGGQRRSGNTIYF. Here the CDR3 DNA reads TGTGCCAGCAGTGCCCTTACGACAGGGGGTCAGAGGAGAAGTGGAAACACCATATATTTT. The gene calls are TRBV28 and TRBJ1-3; 9 bases map to TRBD1. The V segment lost 5 bases and the J segment 3 bases; nucleotides outside the gene matches: 20. The CDR3 extends over 20 amino acids. Looked up from germline, CDR1 is MDHEN and CDR2 is SYDVKM.

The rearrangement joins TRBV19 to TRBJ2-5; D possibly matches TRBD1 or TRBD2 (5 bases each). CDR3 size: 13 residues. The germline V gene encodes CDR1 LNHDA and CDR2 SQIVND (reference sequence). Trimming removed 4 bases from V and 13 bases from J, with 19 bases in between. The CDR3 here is CASSTAQWDVLYF. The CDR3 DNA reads TGTGCCAGTAGTACTGCCCAGTGGGACGTGTTGTACTTC.

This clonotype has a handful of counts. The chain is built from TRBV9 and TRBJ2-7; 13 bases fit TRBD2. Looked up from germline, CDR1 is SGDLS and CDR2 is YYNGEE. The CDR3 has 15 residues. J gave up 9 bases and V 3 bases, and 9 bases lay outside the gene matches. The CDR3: CASSDGTSGILGQYF. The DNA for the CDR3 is TGTGCCAGCAGCGACGGGACTAGCGGGATATTGGGGCAGTACTTC.

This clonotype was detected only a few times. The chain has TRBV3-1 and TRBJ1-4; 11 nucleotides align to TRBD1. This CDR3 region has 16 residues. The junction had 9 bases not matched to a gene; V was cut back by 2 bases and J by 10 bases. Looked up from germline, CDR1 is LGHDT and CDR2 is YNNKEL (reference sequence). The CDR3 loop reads CASSQTPGTGGSKLFF. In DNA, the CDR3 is TGTGCCAGCAGCCAAACCCCCGGGACAGGGGGATCAAAACTGTTTTTT.

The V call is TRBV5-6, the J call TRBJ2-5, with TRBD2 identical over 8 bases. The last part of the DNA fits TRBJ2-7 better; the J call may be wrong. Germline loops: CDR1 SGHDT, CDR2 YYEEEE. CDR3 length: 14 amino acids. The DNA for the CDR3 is TGTGCCAGCAGCTCCGGGACTAGTCTTTCCGAGCAGTACTTC. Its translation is CASSSGTSLSEQYF.